This T cell receptor beta chain appears in the sequencing data of a study of control samples from healthy donors and cancer patients. Trimming shortened V by 4 bases and J by 0 bases, and 16 bases separated the two germline ends. CDR1 is SQVTM and CDR2 is ANQGSEA in the germline V gene. The CDR3 extends over 16 amino acids. Method: immunoSEQ multiplex PCR; TCRdb's copy keeps in-frame clones and lacks some. The data show some 130,000 clones, with approximately 90% seen just once and just over 8.5% held by the top ten. This rearrangement joins TRBV29-1 to TRBJ1-3; D is undetermined. The specimen was blood. The source of this sequence is a man aged 18-30 years in good health. CDR3 coding DNA: TGCAGCGTTGCTCTTCTCGCCGGATCCTCTGGAAACACCATATATTTT. Protein product: CSVALLAGSSGNTIYF. Filled out from reference TRBV29-1 and TRBJ1-3, the complete variable domain reads SAVISQKPSRDICQRGTSLTIQCQVDSQVTMMFWYRQQPGQSLTLIATANQGSEATYESGFVIDKFPISRPNLTFSTLTVSNMSPEDSSIYLCSVALLAGSSGNTIYFGEGSWLTVV.